Listed below are T cell receptor beta chains from one sample, sequenced in a study of memory CD4+ T cells and cytomegalovirus serostatus. Clones were sequenced by immunoSEQ multiplex PCR, and TCRdb holds only the in-frame ones, with some missing. This table has 45,000 to 55,000 clones, roughly 78% appearing once. Sequenced: memory CD4+ T cells from blood. Receptor source: an adult in good health and CMV-seronegative. Both conserved end residues are part of each CDR3. D genes are given only for firm matches. Rows give clone size only sometimes, using once, few, many, or a class for an expanded clone.

>-|-|TRBJ2-2|TRBV11-2
TGTGCCAGCAGCTTAGGGACGGGAGCGGGCGGGGAGCTGTTTTTT
CASSLGTGAGGELFF
>TRBD2|-|TRBJ2-7|TRBV29-1
TGCAGCGCTCTGACTAGCGGGAGCTACGAGCAGTACTTC
CSALTSGSYEQYF
>-|-|TRBJ1-1|TRBV27
TGTGCCAGCAGTATAAGGGAGGGAGTGGGTACTGAAGCTTTCTTT
CASSIREGVGTEAFF
>TRBD1|few|TRBJ1-1|TRBV27
TGTGCCAGCAGGCGGGAAGTGGACAGGACGAACACTGAAGCTTTCTTT
CASRREVDRTNTEAFF
>-|few|TRBJ2-2|TRBV2
TGTGCCAGCAAGGAAGGACTCACCGGGGAGCTGTTTTTT
CASKEGLTGELFF
>-|-|TRBJ2-4|TRBV18
TGTGCCAGCTCACCAGTCTCCAAAAACATTCAGTACTTC
CASSPVSKNIQYF
>TRBD1|-|TRBJ2-1|TRBV7-9
TGTGCCACCGGGGGACAGGGGGATTTCAGCTCCTACAATGAGCAGTTCTTC
CATGGQGDFSSYNEQFF
>TRBD1|-|TRBJ2-1|TRBV9
TGTGCCAGCAGCATTACAGGGGGAATATCCTACAATGAGCAGTTCTTC
CASSITGGISYNEQFF
>-|-|TRBJ2-5|TRBV19
TGTGCCAGTAGTATAGTTGGGGTTGGGGAGACCCAGTACTTC
CASSIVGVGETQYF
>TRBD1|-|TRBJ2-7|TRBV6-1
TGTGCCAGCAGTGTAGGGGGCAGGGACTCCTACGAGCAGTACTTC
CASSVGGRDSYEQYF
>-|-|TRBJ2-3|TRBV15
TGTGCCACCGCGCGGGGAACAGATACGCAGTATTTT
CATARGTDTQYF
>-|-|TRBJ1-3|TRBV15
TGTGCCACCAGCAGAGAGGGAGGAAACACCATATATTTT
CATSREGGNTIYF
>TRBD2|few|TRBJ2-1|TRBV7-9
TGTGCCAGCAGCTTAGGAGCCGGGACTAGACAGAATGAGCAGTTCTTC
CASSLGAGTRQNEQFF
>-|-|TRBJ2-1|TRBV28
TGTGCCAGCAGGGGCTACAATGAGCAGTTCTTC
CASRGYNEQFF
>-|-|TRBJ2-7|TRBV21-1
TGTGCCAGCAGCAAAGTTTCAGGGTTCGGGTTCCTTACCTACGAGCAGTACTTC
CASSKVSGFGFLTYEQYF
>-|-|TRBJ1-2|TRBV6-5
TGTGCCGTCGGGAACGGCCTGGGGTACACCTTC
CAVGNGLGYTF
>-|-|TRBJ1-1|TRBV5-1
TGCGCCAGCAGCTTGGATGGACACAAGAACACTGAAGCTTTCTTT
CASSLDGHKNTEAFF
>TRBD2|-|TRBJ2-1|TRBV5-1
TGCGCCAGCAGCTTACTAGCGGGAAAAACGGATGAGCAGTTCTTC
CASSLLAGKTDEQFF
>-|-|TRBJ2-5|TRBV6-6
TGTGCCAGCAACCTAAGGGGGTACCAAGAGACCCAGTACTTC
CASNLRGYQETQYF
>-|once|TRBJ1-1|TRBV6-6
TGTGCCAGCAGCCGCCAGGAGAACACTGAAGCTTTCTTT
CASSRQENTEAFF
>-|few|TRBJ2-1|TRBV25-1
TGTGCCAGCAGTGAAAGGGGAGGTGAGCAGTTCTTC
CASSERGGEQFF
>TRBD1|-|TRBJ1-4|TRBV28
TGTGCCAGCAGTTTAGGACAGGGAAGAAATGAAAAACTGTTTTTT
CASSLGQGRNEKLFF
>-|-|TRBJ2-1|TRBV30
TGTGCCTGGAGAGGCCAGAGCTCCTACAATGAGCAGTTCTTC
CAWRGQSSYNEQFF
>TRBD2|-|TRBJ2-1|TRBV10-1
TGCGCCAGCAGTGGGGGGACTAGCAGGAATGAGCAGTTCTTC
CASSGGTSRNEQFF
>-|few|TRBJ1-5|TRBV30
TGTGCCTGGAGTGTAGGTAGGAATCAGCCCCAGCATTTT
CAWSVGRNQPQHF
>TRBD2|-|TRBJ2-7|TRBV27
TGTGCCAGCAGGACTAGCGGGTGGGGCTACGAGCAGTACTTC
CASRTSGWGYEQYF
>-|-|TRBJ2-1|TRBV7-6
TGTGCCAGCAGCTTAGAGCTCTTGTCACGAGACAATGAGCAGTTCTTC
CASSLELLSRDNEQFF
>-|-|TRBJ2-7|TRBV14
TGTGCCAGCAGCCAAGTGGCGGGAAGCGAGCAGTACTTC
CASSQVAGSEQYF
>TRBD2|few|TRBJ2-1|TRBV5-4
TGTGCCAGCAGGGTGAGGTCCCTAATAGCGGGGAGTGGTGCTAATGAGCAGTTCTTC
CASRVRSLIAGSGANEQFF
>TRBD2|-|TRBJ2-7|TRBV27
TGTGCCAGCAGTCGCTGGTCAGGTAGCGGGAGCTACGAGCAGTACTTC
CASSRWSGSGSYEQYF
>-|-|TRBJ1-5|TRBV28
TGTGCCAGCAGTTTGGGAGTTCTTAGCAATCAGCCCCAGCATTTT
CASSLGVLSNQPQHF
>TRBD1|-|TRBJ2-3|TRBV5-6
TGTGCCAGCAGCTATCGAGGGACAGCAACAGATACGCAGTATTTT
CASSYRGTATDTQYF
>-|-|TRBJ2-3|TRBV6-1
TGTGCCAGCAGTGATGGGCTCGTGGGTTACGATACGCAGTATTTT
CASSDGLVGYDTQYF
>-|-|TRBJ2-7|TRBV5-4
TGTGCCAGCAGCTTGTCGGGGGTTTACGAGCAGTACTTC
CASSLSGVYEQYF
>-|-|TRBJ1-2|TRBV2
TGTGCCAGCACCCCCCAGGGCCCCTATGGCTACACCTTC
CASTPQGPYGYTF
>-|-|TRBJ1-2|TRBV9
TGTGCCAGCAGCGTAGGCCAGGGTTCCCATGGCTACACCTTC
CASSVGQGSHGYTF
>TRBD2|-|TRBJ2-4|TRBV28
TGTGCCACCGTCCCGGGGGGGGGTGGTAAAAACATTCAGTACTTC
CATVPGGGGKNIQYF